Given below is one T cell receptor (beta chain) in context. Its antigen remains unknown. The data derive from a study of T cell clonotyping in hematopoietic cell transplantation. The study, taken as a whole, reports: Recipient TCR diversity dropped after transplant; expanded clonotypes rose from day 30 to 180.

TCRdb keeps only in-frame clones here, not all; method: immunoSEQ multiplex PCR. The sample consists of 15,000 to 25,000 clones, approximately 79% of them appearing once. Between the trimmed V and J ends, which lost 4 bases and 8 bases, there was a span of 10 bases. There are 13 residues in the CDR3. Germline loops: CDR1 SGHRS, CDR2 YFSETQ. The receptor comes from a man in his sixties in good health. Some clones in this sample may be carry-over from other donors' samples. The chain joins TRBV5-1 to TRBJ1-6, with D perhaps TRBD1 (5 bases). Sequenced material: peripheral blood mononuclear cells. The CDR3 loop reads CASSARGDSPLHF. CDR3 bases: TGCGCCAGCAGCGCCAGAGGGGATTCACCCCTCCACTTT.